Listed here are 15 T cell receptor beta chains from one sample, sequenced in a study of response to subunit inactivated influenza vaccine. TCRdb processed the RT-PCR reads anew with MiXCR; each CDR3 protein has one entry. The profile covers about 240,000 distinct CDR3 sequences, with 10% to 15% appearing a single time and more than 7% taken by the ten largest. The sequencing used non-naive T cells sorted from PBMCs, collected roughly 15 days before vaccination. These receptors came from a man aged 50 to 59 who received an inactivated influenza vaccine.

The chain combines TRBV5-1 with TRBJ2-1; the D gene is possibly TRBD2 (6 bases). The CDR3 extends over 15 amino acids. The V and J ends lost 1 base and 4 bases respectively, with 12 bases between them. Germline V CDR1 and CDR2: SGHRS, YFSETQ. CDR3 loop: CASSLRREPYNEQFF. Written as DNA, the CDR3 is TGCGCCAGCAGCTTGCGGCGGGAACCATACAATGAGCAGTTCTTC.

This clonotype occurred a few times. The CDR3 reads CASSLTILGGYEQYF. As DNA, the CDR3 is TGTGCCAGCAGCTTAACGATATTGGGGGGCTACGAGCAGTACTTC. This sequence joins TRBV7-3 and TRBJ2-7, with TRBD2 as a possible D gene (6 bases). Germline lookup yields CDR1 SGHTA and CDR2 FQGTGA. This CDR3 contains 15 residues. Trimming stripped 0 bases from V and 3 bases from J, with 12 bases between.

Comments on this clonotype: This may be a read error, as it is one base from a much larger clone. The genes are TRBV6-2 or TRBV6-3 and TRBJ2-7; 14 bases map to TRBD2. In germline, CDR1 is MNHEY, CDR2 SVGEGT. This CDR3 has 18 residues. V was pared by 8 bases and J by 3 bases, with 15 bases of the junction left unmatched. The CDR3: CASLSFPGLAGGYYEQYF. The CDR3 region has the DNA TGTGCCAGCCTATCCTTCCCCGGACTAGCGGGAGGATACTACGAGCAGTACTTC.

This clonotype was seen a handful of times. One end of the junction varies from germline; a read error may be responsible. The CDR3 DNA sequence: TGTGCCAACAGCTATACCGGGACGGCGGGTGGCTACACCTTC. Protein sequence: CANSYTGTAGGYTF. The V gene is TRBV7-9, the J gene TRBJ1-2; possible D gene TRBD1, 5 bases. Germline CDR1 and CDR2: SEHNR and FQNEAQ (reference sequence). This CDR3 contains 14 residues.

This clonotype was recorded at least ten times. This rearrangement joins TRBV5-1 to TRBJ2-2; no clear D gene. The ends were cut back, 0 bases at V and 0 bases at J, with 6 bases in the middle. The CDR3 is 15 amino acids. Germline values: CDR1 SGHRS, CDR2 YFSETQ. CDR3 residues: CASSLEQANTGELFF. CDR3 sequence (DNA): TGCGCCAGCAGCTTGGAACAAGCGAACACCGGGGAGCTGTTTTTT.

The chain couples TRBV5-1 to TRBJ2-5; the match to TRBD2 covers 11 bases. Looked up from germline, CDR1 is SGHRS and CDR2 is YFSETQ. The CDR3 is 15 residues long. The J segment lost 3 bases and the V segment lost 4 bases, leaving 5 bases of the junction unmatched. For the CDR3, the DNA is TGCGCCAGCAGCAACCGACTAGCGGGGAAAGAGACCCAGTACTTC. As protein: CASSNRLAGKETQYF.

This clonotype turned up a few times. The gene calls are TRBV4-1 and TRBJ2-1; the D is unclear. This CDR3 has 13 amino acids. Germline V gene data show CDR1 as MGHRA and CDR2 as YSYEKL. With 0 bases removed from V and 8 bases from J, the gap between germline ends came to 8 bases. The DNA for the CDR3 is TGCGCCAGCAGCCAAGAGAGGTCGGATGAGCAGTTCTTC. The encoded protein is CASSQERSDEQFF.

The table lists this clonotype with a count of one. The chain carries TRBV12-3 or TRBV12-4 and TRBJ2-1, with 10 nucleotides matching TRBD2. The CDR3 extends over 16 amino acids. V lost 2 bases and J lost 8; bases outside the gene matches: 9. CDR3 sequence: CASSLPSGRRAHEQFF. DNA of the CDR3: TGTGCCAGCAGTTTACCTAGCGGGAGAAGGGCCCATGAGCAGTTCTTC.

This clonotype was recorded a few times. The chain uses TRBV3-1 and TRBJ1-1, with D unresolved. CDR3 size: 13 residues. The germline gives CDR1 LGHDT, CDR2 YNNKEL (reference sequence). V lost 0 bases to trimming and J lost 8 bases, with 10 bases between them. CDR3 DNA: TGTGCCAGCAGCCAAGATCCCAGGTGGGAAGCTTTCTTT. It codes for CASSQDPRWEAFF.

V is TRBV10-3 and J is TRBJ1-1; 11 bases agree with TRBD1. The CDR3 runs to 14 residues. Looked up from germline, CDR1 is ENHRY and CDR2 is SYGVKD. The trim removed 7 bases at V and 5 bases at J, leaving 6 bases unmatched. In DNA, the CDR3 is TGTGCCATCACTTCGGACAGGGGGCAAACTGAAGCTTTCTTT. Its translation is CAITSDRGQTEAFF.

This clonotype was detected ten times or more. The chain is built from TRBV7-8 and TRBJ1-1; D remains ambiguous. The CDR3 consists of 14 residues. Germline assignment: CDR1 SGHVS and CDR2 FQNEAQ. With 0 bases removed from V and 2 bases from J, the gap between germline ends came to 7 bases. The CDR3 region is CASSLAPANTEAFF. The CDR3 nucleotides are TGTGCCAGCAGCTTAGCGCCAGCCAACACTGAAGCTTTCTTT.

Only a few counts were recorded for this clonotype. The J gene is TRBJ2-1, the V gene TRBV6-2 or TRBV6-3; 7 bases map to TRBD2. Unmatched junction bases numbered 14, after V lost 5 bases and J lost 7 bases. Germline V lookup: CDR1 MNHEY, CDR2 SVGEGT. The CDR3 totals 16 residues. CDR3 nucleotides: TGTGCCAGCAGTCGACCTAGCGGCCTCGGTGGTAATGAGCAGTTCTTC. Amino acids: CASSRPSGLGGNEQFF.

The V call is TRBV19, the J call TRBJ2-5, with 8 bases aligning to TRBD1. CDR1 LNHDA and CDR2 SQIVND come from the germline V gene (reference sequence). The V gene end was trimmed by 4 bases and the J gene end by 5 bases; junction bases not matched to a gene: 15. CDR3 length: 17 residues. CDR3 sequence: CASSKRTGLAPGETQYF. In DNA, the CDR3 is TGTGCCAGTAGTAAGAGGACAGGGCTAGCGCCGGGGGAGACCCAGTACTTC.

The rearrangement links TRBV5-1 to TRBJ2-5, with 13 positions matching TRBD2. V dropped 5 bases and J dropped 2; count of bases not matched to a gene: 6. Germline CDR1 and CDR2: SGHRS and YFSETQ. The CDR3 length is 16 residues. The CDR3 loop is CASRKGTSGVQETQYF. The CDR3 DNA is TGCGCCAGCAGAAAGGGGACTAGCGGGGTGCAAGAGACCCAGTACTTC.

This clonotype has more than one count but fewer than ten. V and J are TRBV7-9 and TRBJ2-5, with 11 nucleotides matching TRBD2. CDR3 length: 16 residues. V gave up 4 bases and J gave up 1 base; unmatched junction bases: 5. Germline V gene data show CDR1 as SEHNR and CDR2 as FQNEAQ (reference sequence). Here the CDR3 DNA reads TGTGCCAGCAGCTGGGGACTAGCGGAGACCCAAGAGACCCAGTACTTC. Its translation is CASSWGLAETQETQYF.